This T cell receptor beta chain originates from a study of Tregs in tolerant kidney transplant recipients. CDR1 is SGHTA, CDR2 FQGTGA, per germline. This CDR3 is 15 amino acids long. Clones were read by immunoSEQ multiplex PCR, and TCRdb kept only the in-frame ones, dropping some. The profile shows more than 95,000 clones, roughly 92% of them singletons. Of note for this clone: The junction and the germline gene differ at one end; a read error may be behind it.

The clonotype originates from a human donor in good health. This chain uses TRBV7-3 with TRBJ1-1, with D possibly matching TRBD1 (6 bases). Sequencing was performed on CD4+ T cells from blood. CDR3: CAGSLTWTANTEAFF. The CDR3 DNA reads as TGTGCCGGCAGCTTAACGTGGACAGCGAACACTGAAGCTTTCTTT.